One T cell receptor beta chain is described in this entry. The data stem from a study of shared clonotypes between healthy human individuals. TCRdb's table, derived via immunoSEQ multiplex PCR, lists solely in-frame clones and lacks some. Here the sample spans some 2 million clones, 95% being singletons. This CDR3 comprises 18 residues. This TCR was recovered from a man aged 18 to 30 in good health. Sequenced input: naive CD4+ T cells sorted from blood. Sample subset: CD45RA+ positively selected. J is TRBJ2-3 and V is TRBV21-1; TRBD1 is the table's D call, not checked against the DNA. TRBV21-1 corresponds to a pseudogene. The CDR3: CASRFRDNLISSTDTQYF. The CDR3 DNA reads TGTGCCAGCAGATTCCGGGACAATCTCATTTCTAGCACAGATACGCAGTATTTT.